Listed below are T cell receptor beta chains from one sample, sequenced in a study of OX40 agonist ivuxolimab in advanced cancers. The repertoire was sequenced with immunoSEQ multiplex PCR; TCRdb's copy has only in-frame clones and lacks some. Of roughly 38,000 clones in the sample, around nine tenths were seen once. Sequencing used CD4+ or CD8+ T cells sorted from blood, obtained in a trial of the OX40 agonist ivuxolimab. These receptors were taken from an adult with an advanced solid tumor such as melanoma, head and neck, liver or kidney cancer. CDR3s include the opening cysteine and the closing phenylalanine or tryptophan. D genes are given only for firm matches. Size is omitted from some rows. Given values are once, few, many or a class for expanded clones.

J gene: TRBJ2-3; V gene: TRBV6-1; clone size: .; CDR3 length: 15; D gene: .; CDR3 protein: CATVAAGVRADTQYF; CDR3 DNA: TGTGCCACCGTAGCCGCAGGGGTGCGGGCAGATACGCAGTATTTT
J gene: TRBJ2-7; V gene: TRBV6-4; clone size: .; CDR3 length: 15; D gene: TRBD1; CDR3 protein: CASSYFDRGNYEQYF; CDR3 DNA: TGTGCCAGCAGTTACTTCGACAGGGGGAACTACGAGCAGTACTTC
J gene: TRBJ2-3; V gene: TRBV5-4; clone size: .; CDR3 length: 14; D gene: TRBD2; CDR3 protein: CASSFGGALDTQYF; CDR3 DNA: TGTGCCAGCAGCTTCGGGGGGGCCTTAGATACGCAGTATTTT
J gene: TRBJ2-5; V gene: TRBV5-4; clone size: .; CDR3 length: 13; D gene: .; CDR3 protein: CASREGTQETQYF; CDR3 DNA: TGTGCCAGCAGGGAAGGGACCCAAGAGACCCAGTACTTC
J gene: TRBJ2-5; V gene: TRBV7-2; clone size: .; CDR3 length: 14; D gene: TRBD1; CDR3 protein: CASSLDQGAETQYF; CDR3 DNA: TGTGCCAGCAGCTTAGATCAGGGGGCAGAGACCCAGTACTTC
J gene: TRBJ1-5; V gene: TRBV5-5; clone size: .; CDR3 length: 15; D gene: .; CDR3 protein: CASSPVEGGDQPQHF; CDR3 DNA: TGTGCCAGCAGCCCTGTAGAGGGGGGGGATCAGCCCCAGCATTTT
J gene: TRBJ2-7; V gene: TRBV11-2; clone size: .; CDR3 length: 14; D gene: TRBD1; CDR3 protein: CASSLRTGSYEQYF; CDR3 DNA: TGTGCCAGCAGCTTACGGACAGGAAGCTACGAGCAGTACTTC
J gene: TRBJ2-7; V gene: TRBV6-5; clone size: .; CDR3 length: 12; D gene: TRBD2; CDR3 protein: CASSREGYEQYF; CDR3 DNA: TGTGCCAGCAGCCGGGAGGGCTACGAGCAGTACTTC
J gene: TRBJ1-4; V gene: TRBV6-5; clone size: .; CDR3 length: 15; D gene: .; CDR3 protein: CASRGLDISNEKLFF; CDR3 DNA: TGTGCCAGCAGAGGCTTGGACATAAGTAATGAAAAACTGTTTTTT
J gene: TRBJ2-5; V gene: TRBV4-2; clone size: once; CDR3 length: 16; D gene: TRBD2; CDR3 protein: CASSQDLLAGKETQYF; CDR3 DNA: TGTGCCAGCAGCCAAGATCTACTAGCGGGAAAAGAGACCCAGTACTTC
J gene: TRBJ1-6; V gene: TRBV11-2; clone size: .; CDR3 length: 12; D gene: TRBD1; CDR3 protein: CASGQGNSPLHF; CDR3 DNA: TGTGCCAGTGGACAGGGGAATTCACCCCTCCACTTT
J gene: TRBJ2-7; V gene: TRBV5-4; clone size: .; CDR3 length: 13; D gene: TRBD1; CDR3 protein: CASSGTGFNEQYF; CDR3 DNA: TGTGCCAGCAGCGGGACAGGGTTCAACGAGCAGTACTTC
J gene: TRBJ2-5; V gene: TRBV10-3; clone size: .; CDR3 length: 14; D gene: .; CDR3 protein: CAISERLVGETQYF; CDR3 DNA: TGTGCCATCAGTGAGAGACTAGTCGGGGAGACCCAGTACTTC
J gene: TRBJ2-3; V gene: TRBV7-3; clone size: once; CDR3 length: 14; D gene: .; CDR3 protein: CASSLRQSTDTQYF; CDR3 DNA: TGTGCCAGCAGCTTAAGACAGAGCACAGATACGCAGTATTTT
J gene: TRBJ2-1; V gene: TRBV9; clone size: once; CDR3 length: 20; D gene: TRBD2; CDR3 protein: CASSGRLRLAGSSSYNEQFF; CDR3 DNA: TGTGCCAGCAGCGGCAGATTACGACTAGCGGGGTCGAGCTCCTACAATGAGCAGTTCTTC
J gene: TRBJ2-1; V gene: TRBV18; clone size: .; CDR3 length: 12; D gene: .; CDR3 protein: CASSPPMGEQFF; CDR3 DNA: TGTGCCAGCTCACCCCCTATGGGTGAGCAGTTCTTC
J gene: TRBJ2-3; V gene: TRBV5-1; clone size: .; CDR3 length: 15; D gene: .; CDR3 protein: CASSLALGHTDTQYF; CDR3 DNA: TGCGCCAGCAGCTTGGCCCTAGGGCACACAGATACGCAGTATTTT
J gene: TRBJ2-4; V gene: TRBV6-5; clone size: .; CDR3 length: 15; D gene: .; CDR3 protein: CASSAQLSGGDIQYF; CDR3 DNA: TGTGCCAGCAGTGCCCAGCTGAGCGGAGGGGACATTCAGTACTTC
J gene: TRBJ1-1; V gene: TRBV2; clone size: .; CDR3 length: 13; D gene: .; CDR3 protein: CASTSQGNTEAFF; CDR3 DNA: TGTGCCAGCACCTCACAGGGGAACACTGAAGCTTTCTTT
J gene: TRBJ2-1; V gene: TRBV11-1; clone size: .; CDR3 length: 17; D gene: .; CDR3 protein: CASSLALGGVSYNEQFF; CDR3 DNA: TGTGCCAGCAGCTTAGCTTTGGGCGGGGTGTCCTACAATGAGCAGTTCTTC
J gene: TRBJ2-2; V gene: TRBV6-4; clone size: .; CDR3 length: 15; D gene: TRBD2; CDR3 protein: CASSEVAGVNGELFF; CDR3 DNA: TGTGCCAGCAGTGAGGTAGCGGGAGTGAACGGGGAGCTGTTTTTT
J gene: TRBJ2-3; V gene: TRBV5-1; clone size: .; CDR3 length: 15; D gene: .; CDR3 protein: CASSVGQLSTDTQYF; CDR3 DNA: TGCGCCAGCAGCGTCGGACAGCTGAGCACAGATACGCAGTATTTT